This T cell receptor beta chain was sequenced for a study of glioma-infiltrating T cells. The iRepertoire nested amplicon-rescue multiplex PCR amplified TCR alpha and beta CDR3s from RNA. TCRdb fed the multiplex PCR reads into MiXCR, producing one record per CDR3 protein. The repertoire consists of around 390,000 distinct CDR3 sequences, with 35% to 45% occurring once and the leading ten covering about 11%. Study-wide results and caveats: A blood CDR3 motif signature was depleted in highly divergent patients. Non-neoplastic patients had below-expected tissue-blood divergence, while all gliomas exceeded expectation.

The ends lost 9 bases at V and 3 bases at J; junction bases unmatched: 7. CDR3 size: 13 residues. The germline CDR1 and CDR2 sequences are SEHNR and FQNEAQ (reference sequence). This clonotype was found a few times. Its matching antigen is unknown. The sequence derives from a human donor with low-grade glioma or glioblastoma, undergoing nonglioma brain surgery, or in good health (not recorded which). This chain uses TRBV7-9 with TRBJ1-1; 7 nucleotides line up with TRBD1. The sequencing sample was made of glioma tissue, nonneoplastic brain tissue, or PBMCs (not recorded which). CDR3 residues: CASPGQRDTEAFF. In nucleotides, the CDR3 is TGTGCCAGTCCGGGACAGAGGGACACTGAAGCTTTCTTT.